The TCR beta chain under discussion was sequenced for a study of patients and donors after allogeneic stem cell transplantation. MiXCR, run by TCRdb on the RT-PCR reads, gives a single entry per CDR3 protein. The repertoire holds about 40,000 distinct CDR3 sequences, 30% to 40% seen once, with about two thirds in the top ten. The CDR3 is 16 amino acids. The V end was cut by 6 bases, the J end by 3 bases, with 18 bases between. This chain connects TRBV12-3 or TRBV12-4 to TRBJ1-3; D ambiguous. This TCR was sampled from a human donor who was either an allogeneic HSCT recipient or a stem cell or donor lymphocyte infusion donor (not recorded which). It is not recorded whose cells these are; they may come from a transplant donor. Sequences were obtained from blood, either unsorted or a sorted T cell fraction (not recorded which). Here the CDR3 reads CASSNNLGIYGNTIYF. The DNA of the CDR3 is TGTGCCAGCAGCAATAATCTCGGGATTTATGGAAACACCATATATTTT.